What follows are 2 T cell receptor beta chains derived from one specimen sequenced in a study of PD-1 blockade in classical Hodgkin lymphoma. Using immunoSEQ multiplex PCR, the repertoire was profiled, and TCRdb retains in-frame clones only, with some absent. The sample records tens of thousands of clones, approximately 80% being singletons. Stated time point: cycle 4 day 1 (C4D1), after more than five weeks of nivolumab. Each and every patient relapsed after autologous stem cell transplantation, and patients got differing brentuximab vedotin exposure. The sample in question was peripheral blood mononuclear cells (PBMCs), obtained before the fourth cycle of nivolumab. Receptors originate from a human donor with classical Hodgkin lymphoma.

This clone appeared a few times. CDR3: CASSPREGETQYF. CDR3 DNA: TGTGCCAGCAGCCCCCGGGAAGGAGAGACCCAGTACTTC. This rearrangement joins TRBV5-4 to TRBJ2-5; a weak D match, TRBD2 (5 bases). The CDR3 covers 13 residues. V was clipped by 4 bases and J by 4 bases, with 11 bases between them. CDR1 SGHNT and CDR2 YYREEE come from the germline V gene (reference sequence).

The V gene is TRBV6-5, the J gene TRBJ1-1; D not resolved. Germline CDR1 is MNHEY and CDR2 is SVGAGI. Trimming took 2 bases from V and 3 from J, leaving 13 bases between them. The CDR3 length is 15 residues. The CDR3 coding sequence is TGTGCCAGCAGTTACCAGGTCGTCAAGGACACTGAAGCTTTCTTT. Its protein is CASSYQVVKDTEAFF.